This entry is about one TCR beta chain. What it binds is not known. The V gene's germline CDR1 is LNHDA and CDR2 SQIVND (reference sequence). The CDR3 is 18 residues long. Trimming removed 2 bases at V and 7 bases at J, with 24 bases between. Using immunoSEQ multiplex PCR, the repertoire was profiled, and TCRdb retains in-frame clones only, with some absent. The repertoire holds some 150,000 clones, with roughly 90% as singletons. The source of the sample is a study of radiation and T cells in renal cell carcinoma. Documented time point: blood 4 weeks post-SBRT, at nephrectomy. As to treatment: 15 Gy SBRT to primary tumor, nephrectomy 4 weeks later. After SBRT, blood was collected at 2 and 4 weeks, plus baseline. Whole-study findings and limits: In blood, top tumor clones expanded by 2 weeks, shrinking by 4.

Sequenced here: blood, sampled from a patient whose treatment included radiotherapy and nephrectomy. The sequence came from a woman aged 50 to 60 with renal cell carcinoma. V gene TRBV19 combines with J gene TRBJ2-1; D not certain. The chain's CDR3 is CASSIWGMSKMIRNEQFF. CDR3 in DNA: TGTGCCAGTAGTATATGGGGTATGTCTAAGATGATCAGGAATGAGCAGTTCTTC.